This T cell receptor (beta chain) emerged from a study of blood T cell repertoires in COVID-19. CDR3 length equals 16 residues. CDR1 is LGHDT, CDR2 YNNKEL, per germline (reference sequence). The V segment lost 5 bases and the J segment 3 bases; nucleotides outside the gene matches: 8. Here immunoSEQ multiplex PCR was the method, and the copy in TCRdb shows in-frame clones only, minus some. The repertoire consists of approximately 470,000 clones, with roughly 88% occurring once and the leading ten covering 3% to 3.5%. The sequence derives from a human donor in a cohort sampled during active COVID-19. The source material was peripheral blood. This rearrangement joins TRBV3-1 (or the pseudogene TRBV3-2) to TRBJ1-3; 9 bases are shared with TRBD1. In DNA form, the CDR3 reads TGTGCCAGCAGCTACCCACAGGGGGCCTTTGGAAACACCATATATTTT. Encoded protein: CASSYPQGAFGNTIYF.